The clone carrying this T cell receptor (beta chain) was found a few times. What it recognizes is unknown. Germline lookup yields CDR1 SGHRS and CDR2 YFSETQ. Trimming removed 4 bases from V and 4 bases from J, with 12 bases in between. This CDR3 has 13 amino acids. This specimen belongs to a study of vaccination effects on CD4 cells after COVID-19. Study-wide points: Common cold coronaviruses were cross-recognized by only 1 of 255 vaccine-induced clones in healthy vaccinees.

Generated by immunoSEQ multiplex PCR, the TCRdb table keeps only in-frame clones and is missing some. The data show tens of thousands of clones, about 63% seen once. Before sequencing took place, the ViraFEST assay used viral peptide pools to expand antigen-specific CD4+ T cells. Subsequent to a culture period of nine to ten days, CD4+ T cells were isolated. Nucleocapsid antibody tests were negative, and the vaccine recipients had no prior SARS-CoV-2 infection. A few million PBMC were seeded per well and grown in the presence of roughly 11 IU/ml IL-2 and 10 ug/ml peptides. The authors replaced half the medium with IL-2 medium on days 3 and 7.

The V call is TRBV5-1, the J call TRBJ2-7; D uncertain. The sequenced sample was CD4+ T cells from PBMCs cultured with HCoV-NL63 spike peptides, obtained before COVID-19 vaccination. This TCR was recovered from a human donor who received a COVID-19 vaccine. The CDR3 nucleotides read TGCGCCAGCAGCGCTCCCCCTATGTACGAGCAGTACTTC. It is translated as CASSAPPMYEQYF.